What follows are 32 T cell receptor beta chains derived from one specimen sequenced in a study of blood T cell repertoires in COVID-19. Libraries were prepared by immunoSEQ multiplex PCR; TCRdb keeps only in-frame clonotypes and omits some of them. The table shows 180,000 or so clones, with more than 70% occurring only once. Specimen: peripheral blood. The receptors were sampled from a woman aged 55-70 years with acute or convalescent COVID-19.

The J gene is TRBJ1-1, the V gene TRBV30; a weak D match, TRBD1 (6 bases). CDR1 is GTSNPN, CDR2 SVGIG, per germline (reference sequence). The V gene lost 3 bases and the J gene lost 6 bases, with 20 bases spanning the gap. CDR3 size: 15 residues. The CDR3, as DNA: TGTGCCTGGAGCGACCCGGGGCAGGGGAAGGCTGAAGCTTTCTTT. Translated: CAWSDPGQGKAEAFF.

The gene calls are TRBV3-1 (or the pseudogene TRBV3-2) and TRBJ2-1; TRBD2 aligns across 10 bases. CDR3 length: 18 residues. Germline CDR1 reads LGHDT; CDR2 reads YNNKEL (reference sequence). Trimming removed 1 base from V and 6 bases from J; junction bases left unmatched: 12. CDR3 sequence reads: CASSQGRLGTSEGNEQFF. The CDR3 DNA reads as TGTGCCAGCAGCCAAGGAAGGCTAGGGACTAGCGAGGGCAATGAGCAGTTCTTC.

This sequence joins TRBV7-6 and TRBJ2-5, with a tentative D call TRBD1 (5 bases). The CDR3 sequence is 15 residues long. In germline, CDR1 is SGHVS, CDR2 FNYEAQ. The germline V and J ends were trimmed by 0 bases and 4 bases, with 12 bases remaining between them. As DNA, the CDR3 is TGTGCCAGCAGCTTAGCGCGAGGCCAGGGAGAGACCCAGTACTTC. This encodes CASSLARGQGETQYF.

The rearrangement joins TRBV3-1 (or the pseudogene TRBV3-2) to TRBJ1-1; 9 positions match TRBD1. There are 14 residues in the CDR3. Trimming at V came to 8 bases and at J to 3 bases, leaving 7 bases not matched to a gene. Looked up from germline, CDR1 is LGHDT and CDR2 is YNNKEL (reference sequence). The CDR3 sequence is CASSTGGADTEAFF. The DNA of the CDR3 is TGTGCCAGCTCAACAGGGGGCGCTGACACTGAAGCTTTCTTT.

This clone appeared once. The CDR3 sequence is CASSYGFGVNQPQHF. The CDR3 coding sequence is TGTGCCAGCAGTTACGGTTTCGGGGTAAATCAGCCCCAGCATTTT. The V call is TRBV6-6, the J call TRBJ1-5, with D hard to call. V lost 2 bases to trimming and J lost 4 bases, with 12 bases between them. CDR3 size: 15 residues. Germline loops: CDR1 MNHNY, CDR2 SVGAGI (reference sequence).

The rearrangement joins TRBV19 to TRBJ1-1, with 7 bases fitting TRBD1. Germline CDR1 LNHDA, CDR2 SQIVND (reference sequence). The trim removed 1 base at V and 4 bases at J, leaving 3 bases unmatched. This CDR3 comprises 14 residues. CDR3 amino acids: CASSIGGQSTEAFF. CDR3 bases: TGTGCCAGTAGTATAGGGGGACAGAGCACTGAAGCTTTCTTT.

This chain uses TRBV7-2 with TRBJ1-2; TRBD1 aligns across 8 bases. The germline gives CDR1 SGHTA, CDR2 FQGNSA. V dropped 0 bases and J dropped 7; count of bases not matched to a gene: 16. The CDR3 sequence is 18 residues long. CDR3 region: CASSLANFQGAEEGGYTF. In nucleotides, the CDR3 is TGTGCCAGCAGCTTAGCCAATTTTCAGGGGGCAGAAGAGGGTGGCTACACCTTC.

The chain carries TRBV5-1 and TRBJ1-5; TRBD1 matches 9 bases. The germline CDR1 and CDR2 sequences are SGHRS and YFSETQ. With 0 bases clipped from V and 5 bases from J, the junction kept 0 bases outside the gene matches. This CDR3 has 14 residues. In DNA, the CDR3 is TGCGCCAGCAGCTTGGGGACAGGGGATCAGCCCCAGCATTTT. This translates into CASSLGTGDQPQHF.

CDR3 loop: CASSRLGEHNEKLFF. CDR3 sequence (DNA): TGTGCCAGCAGCCGCCTCGGGGAGCATAATGAAAAACTGTTTTTT. This rearrangement joins TRBV9 to TRBJ1-4; D unclear. The germline V gene has CDR1 SGDLS and CDR2 YYNGEE. This CDR3 has 15 amino acids. V shed 4 bases and J shed 4 bases, with 14 bases lying between them.

This chain links TRBV7-9 with TRBJ1-2, with D possibly TRBD1 on 5 matching bases. Germline assignment: CDR1 SEHNR and CDR2 FQNEAQ (reference sequence). CDR3 length equals 13 residues. Trimming cost V 2 bases and J 13 bases, with 17 bases left between them. Here the CDR3 reads CASSLSGGLEFTF. CDR3 nucleotides: TGTGCCAGCAGCTTATCGGGGGGACTAGAGTTCACCTTC.

This clone was seen a few times. The chain joins TRBV10-1 to TRBJ2-3; TRBD1 is a possible D gene (6 bases). This CDR3 contains 15 residues. Trimming stripped 2 bases from V and 0 bases from J, with 9 bases between. From germline, CDR1 is WNHNN and CDR2 SYGVQD (reference sequence). The CDR3 sequence: CASSEGQLSTDTQYF. The CDR3 nucleotides read TGCGCCAGCAGTGAGGGACAGCTTAGCACAGATACGCAGTATTTT.

This clone has a count of ten or more. Distinct nucleotide sequences in the sample also encode this CDR3. V and J are TRBV27 and TRBJ1-5; 9 bases align to TRBD1. Germline CDR1 and CDR2: MNHEY and SMNVEV (reference sequence). The CDR3 runs to 14 residues. The junction had 5 bases not matched to a gene; V was cut back by 6 bases and J by 5 bases. CDR3 coding DNA: TGTGCCAGCAGGCAAGGGACAGGGCATCAGCCCCAGCATTTT. Protein sequence: CASRQGTGHQPQHF.

The chain combines TRBV19 with TRBJ1-2; D is unclear. V was trimmed by 7 bases and J by 6 bases, leaving 18 bases between them. CDR1 LNHDA and CDR2 SQIVND come from the germline V gene (reference sequence). The CDR3 has 14 amino acids. The CDR3 sequence: CASTPQIGRDGYTF. The CDR3 coding sequence is TGTGCCAGTACACCTCAGATAGGTCGGGATGGCTACACCTTC.

This sequence joins TRBV27 and TRBJ1-2, with D tentatively TRBD1 (6 bases). The germline gives CDR1 MNHEY, CDR2 SMNVEV (reference sequence). The CDR3 has 13 residues. V gave up 5 bases and J gave up 8 bases, with 15 bases separating them. The DNA of the CDR3 is TGTGCCAGCAGTACGACAGGCATGTGGGGCTACACCTTC. It is translated as CASSTTGMWGYTF.

This clone was recorded a few times. The V and J genes are TRBV10-3 and TRBJ2-1; perhaps TRBD2 as D (5 bases). The V gene lost 6 bases and the J gene lost 4 bases, with 19 bases spanning the gap. CDR3 length: 16 residues. In germline, CDR1 is ENHRY, CDR2 SYGVKD. The CDR3 DNA reads as TGTGCCATCAGCGGCCGAGCCCCGGGAACTTACAATGAGCAGTTCTTC. Protein product: CAISGRAPGTYNEQFF.

The chain joins TRBV6-5 to TRBJ2-2; 11 positions match TRBD2. J gave up 7 bases and V 7 bases, and 8 bases lay outside the gene matches. The CDR3 contains 15 residues. Looked up from germline, CDR1 is MNHEY and CDR2 is SVGAGI. Here the CDR3 reads CASTRGSGRVGELFF. CDR3 nucleotide sequence: TGTGCCAGCACCCGGGGTAGCGGGAGGGTCGGGGAGCTGTTTTTT.

This chain uses TRBV19 with TRBJ1-1; no clear D. Trimming cost V 8 bases and J 3 bases, with 10 bases left between them. Germline V lookup: CDR1 LNHDA, CDR2 SQIVND (reference sequence). The CDR3 has 12 residues. For the CDR3, the DNA is TGTGCCAGTTCCCCCAGTTACACTGAAGCTTTCTTT. This codes for CASSPSYTEAFF.

This clone was observed a single time. The rearrangement joins TRBV10-1 to TRBJ2-7, with D possibly matching TRBD2 (6 bases). The CDR3 is 13 residues long. Trimming shortened V by 3 bases and J by 7 bases, and 13 bases separated the two germline ends. Germline V gives CDR1 WNHNN, CDR2 SYGVQD (reference sequence). CDR3 protein: CASSDPPRGEQYF. Here the CDR3 DNA reads TGCGCCAGCAGTGACCCGCCACGGGGGGAGCAGTACTTC.

The sample holds one count of this clone. The chain combines TRBV24-1 with TRBJ2-3; 8 bases align to TRBD2. Germline V CDR1 and CDR2: KGHDR, SFDVKD. The CDR3 is made up of 20 amino acids. The V segment lost 3 bases and the J segment 3 bases; nucleotides outside the gene matches: 19. Here the CDR3 reads CATSDPSFQTGTRGTDTQYF. The CDR3 nucleotides read TGTGCCACCAGTGATCCATCCTTCCAAACCGGGACTAGAGGTACAGATACGCAGTATTTT.

This clone came up a few times. The chain has TRBV19 and TRBJ1-5, with a weak D call TRBD1 (6 bases). The CDR3 totals 16 residues. In germline, CDR1 is LNHDA, CDR2 SQIVND (reference sequence). V was clipped by 5 bases and J by 7 bases, with 21 bases between them. The CDR3 loop reads CASSLLSGGGEQPQHF. In DNA form, the CDR3 reads TGTGCCAGTAGTCTCCTTAGCGGGGGCGGGGAACAGCCCCAGCATTTT. The whole variable domain, filled in from reference TRBV19 and TRBJ1-5, reads DGGITQSPKYLFRKEGQNVTLSCEQNLNHDAMYWYRQDPGQGLRLIYYSQIVNDFQKGDIAEGYSVSREKKESFPLTVTSAQKNPTAFYLCASSLLSGGGEQPQHFGDGTRLSIL.

This chain connects TRBV5-4 to TRBJ1-6; a weak D match, TRBD1 (6 bases). CDR3 length: 17 amino acids. The V end was cut by 4 bases, the J end by 8 bases, with 22 bases between. From germline, CDR1 is SGHNT and CDR2 YYREEE (reference sequence). CDR3 coding DNA: TGTGCCAGCAGCCGAATTCTAATGCCAGGGGTCGATTCACCCCTCCACTTT. Protein: CASSRILMPGVDSPLHF.

This rearrangement joins TRBV24-1 to TRBJ2-3; D is unresolved. Trimming left V 8 bases short and J 2 bases short, with 10 bases between. In germline, CDR1 is KGHDR, CDR2 SFDVKD. The CDR3 extends over 13 amino acids. The DNA of the CDR3 is TGTGCCACCAAAAAAACAGACACAGATACGCAGTATTTT. This gives the protein CATKKTDTDTQYF.

V is TRBV30 and J is TRBJ2-2; TRBD1 matches 7 bases. CDR1 GTSNPN and CDR2 SVGIG come from the germline V gene (reference sequence). The length of the CDR3 is 14 residues. Trimming took 1 base from V and 1 from J; bases not matched to a gene: 0. CDR3 nucleotides: TGTGCCTGGAGTGGGACAGGGAACACCGGGGAGCTGTTTTTT. Translation: CAWSGTGNTGELFF.

The V gene is TRBV7-3, the J gene TRBJ2-3; the match to TRBD2 covers 10 bases. V was pared by 5 bases and J by 2 bases, with 4 bases of the junction left unmatched. Germline-derived CDR1 and CDR2 are SGHTA and FQGTGA. CDR3 length: 15 residues. The chain's CDR3 is CASSKAGGATDTQYF. CDR3 DNA: TGTGCCAGCAGCAAAGCGGGAGGGGCCACAGATACGCAGTATTTT. The complete variable domain, with remaining parts taken from reference TRBV7-3 and TRBJ2-3, reads GAGVSQTPSNKVTEKGKYVELRCDPISGHTALYWYRQSLGQGPEFLIYFQGTGAADDSGLPNDRFFAVRPEGSVSTLKIQRTERGDSAVYLCASSKAGGATDTQYFGPGTRLTVL.

This chain joins TRBV5-4 and TRBJ2-2, with 9 nucleotides matching TRBD1. Germline V gene data show CDR1 as SGHNT and CDR2 as YYREEE (reference sequence). The CDR3 runs to 15 residues. J lost 3 bases, V lost 0 bases, and 0 bases had no gene match. Here the CDR3 DNA reads TGTGCCAGCAGCTTGGGGACAGGGGACACCGGGGAGCTGTTTTTT. Protein: CASSLGTGDTGELFF.

This clone was detected a few times. The chain has TRBV29-1 and TRBJ2-7, with 8 bases fitting TRBD1. V was clipped by 6 bases and J by 7 bases; unmatched bases: 11. CDR3 length: 13 residues. Germline V gene data show CDR1 as SQVTM and CDR2 as ANQGSEA. In DNA, the CDR3 is TGCAGCGTACCGCAGGGGGCATCAGATGAGCAGTACTTC. Its translation is CSVPQGASDEQYF.

V usage is TRBV5-1 and J usage is TRBJ2-7, with no clear D. The germline gives CDR1 SGHRS, CDR2 YFSETQ. The CDR3 contains 14 residues. V lost 0 bases and J lost 0, with 7 bases in between. The CDR3 DNA reads as TGCGCCAGCAGCTTGGTGATGAGCTCCTACGAGCAGTACTTC. It encodes CASSLVMSSYEQYF.

The J gene is TRBJ2-2, the V gene TRBV2; weak D call: TRBD1 (6 bases). The V and J ends lost 9 bases and 4 bases respectively, with 12 bases between them. CDR3 length: 13 residues. Germline-derived CDR1 and CDR2 are SNHLY and FYNNEI. DNA for the CDR3: TGTGCCAGTGAACAGGGTCTCACCGGGGAGCTGTTTTTT. Amino acid sequence: CASEQGLTGELFF.

CDR3 region: CASSLDSGGTTEAFF. The CDR3 region has the DNA TGTGCCAGCAGCTTAGATAGCGGGGGAACGACTGAAGCTTTCTTT. This chain uses TRBV11-3 with TRBJ1-1, with D perhaps TRBD1 (5 bases). Trimming cost V 0 bases and J 5 bases, with 13 bases left between them. Germline V gene sequence: CDR1 SGHNT, CDR2 YENEEA. CDR3 length: 15 residues. The full variable domain, in which reference TRBV11-3 and TRBJ1-1 provide the parts outside the CDR3, is EAGVVQSPRYKIIEKKQPVAFWCNPISGHNTLYWYLQNLGQGPELLIRYENEEAVDDSQLPKDRFSAERLKGVDSTLKIQPAELGDSAVYLCASSLDSGGTTEAFFGQGTRLTVV.

There are a few counts of this clone. The V and J genes are TRBV27 and TRBJ1-2, with TRBD1 as a possible D gene (5 bases). The ends were cut back, 5 bases at V and 3 bases at J, with 13 bases in the middle. Germline values: CDR1 MNHEY, CDR2 SMNVEV (reference sequence). The CDR3 is 14 residues long. In DNA, the CDR3 is TGTGCCAGCAGTCCCCTAGGGGTCCACTATGGCTACACCTTC. It is translated as CASSPLGVHYGYTF.

The chain carries TRBV4-2 and TRBJ1-4, with a possible D match to TRBD1 (5 bases). The CDR3 runs 14 residues. V was pared by 1 base and J by 11 bases, with 14 bases between. Germline loops: CDR1 LGHNA, CDR2 YNFKEQ. CDR3 sequence: CASSQGEEGYKLFF. DNA of the CDR3: TGTGCCAGCAGCCAAGGGGAGGAGGGGTATAAACTGTTTTTT.

This chain uses TRBV7-2 with TRBJ1-6, with D hard to call. The CDR3 totals 12 residues. V was pared by 3 bases and J by 7 bases, with 4 bases between. Germline V gives CDR1 SGHTA, CDR2 FQGNSA. The chain's CDR3 is CASSFQNSPLHF. CDR3 nucleotides: TGTGCCAGCAGCTTCCAGAATTCACCCCTCCACTTT. Variable domain in full (rest from reference TRBV7-2 and TRBJ1-6): GAGVSQSPSNKVTEKGKDVELRCDPISGHTALYWYRQSLGQGLEFLIYFQGNSAPDKSGLPSDRFSAERTGGSVSTLTIQRTQQEDSAVYLCASSFQNSPLHFGNGTRLTVT.